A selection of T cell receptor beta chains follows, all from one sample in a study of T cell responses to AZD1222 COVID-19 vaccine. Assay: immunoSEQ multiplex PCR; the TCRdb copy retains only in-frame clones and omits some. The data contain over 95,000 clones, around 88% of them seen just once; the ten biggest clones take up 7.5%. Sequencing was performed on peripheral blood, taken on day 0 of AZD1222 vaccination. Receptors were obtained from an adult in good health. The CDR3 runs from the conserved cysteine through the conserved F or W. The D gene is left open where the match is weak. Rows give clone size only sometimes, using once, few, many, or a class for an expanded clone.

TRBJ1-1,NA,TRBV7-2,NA,CASSLIWDTEAFF,TGTGCCAGCAGCCTAATATGGGACACTGAAGCTTTCTTT
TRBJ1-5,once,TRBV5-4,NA,CASSPTPGSGGPQHF,TGTGCCAGCAGCCCGACTCCAGGGTCCGGCGGGCCCCAGCATTTT
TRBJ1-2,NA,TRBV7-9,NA,CASSPRLGPGYGYTF,TGTGCCAGCAGCCCCAGGCTGGGGCCCGGCTATGGCTACACCTTC
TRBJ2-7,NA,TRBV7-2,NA,CASREDITYEQYF,TGTGCCAGCAGGGAGGACATTACCTACGAGCAGTACTTC
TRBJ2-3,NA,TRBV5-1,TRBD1,CASSTGTDTSTDTQYF,TGCGCCAGCAGCACCGGGACAGATACTAGCACAGATACGCAGTATTTT
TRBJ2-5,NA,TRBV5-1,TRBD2,CASSLRAGGRARETQYF,TGCGCCAGCAGCTTGAGGGCAGGCGGGAGGGCCAGGGAGACCCAGTACTTC
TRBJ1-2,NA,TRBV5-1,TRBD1,CASSPKLDRVGGYTF,TGCGCCAGCAGCCCGAAATTGGACAGGGTCGGTGGCTACACCTTC
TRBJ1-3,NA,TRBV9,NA,CASSSPQGTGNTIYF,TGTGCCAGCAGCTCCCCCCAGGGGACGGGAAACACCATATATTTT
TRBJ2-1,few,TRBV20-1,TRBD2,CSASGAGRTYNEQFF,TGCAGTGCTAGTGGAGCGGGGCGAACCTACAATGAGCAGTTCTTC
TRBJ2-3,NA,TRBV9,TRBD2,CASSATSGRALTDTQYF,TGTGCCAGCAGCGCCACTAGCGGGAGGGCCTTAACAGATACGCAGTATTTT
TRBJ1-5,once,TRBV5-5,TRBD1,CASSLGTGGMSNQPQHF,TGTGCCAGCAGCTTGGGGACAGGGGGTATGAGCAATCAGCCCCAGCATTTT
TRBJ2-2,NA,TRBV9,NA,CASSQGQDRARGELFF,TGTGCCAGCAGCCAGGGCCAGGATCGAGCTCGCGGGGAGCTGTTTTTT
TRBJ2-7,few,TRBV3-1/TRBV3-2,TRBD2,CATGLAGAYEQYF,TGTGCCACCGGACTAGCGGGGGCCTACGAGCAGTACTTC
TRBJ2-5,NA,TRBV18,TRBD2,CASSPRLAGADETQYF,TGTGCCAGCTCACCCAGGCTAGCGGGAGCGGATGAGACCCAGTACTTC
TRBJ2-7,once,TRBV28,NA,CASSPGQGTYEQYF,TGTGCCAGCTCCCCGGGGCAGGGGACCTACGAGCAGTACTTC
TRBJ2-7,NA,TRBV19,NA,CASSKGGGPYEQYF,TGTGCCAGTAGTAAGGGGGGAGGACCTTACGAGCAGTACTTC
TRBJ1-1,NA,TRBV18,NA,CASSSGLNTEAFF,TGTGCCAGCTCATCAGGCCTGAACACTGAAGCTTTCTTT
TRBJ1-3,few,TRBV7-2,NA,CASKIKAGTGIGNTIYF,TGTGCCAGCAAGATTAAAGCCGGGACGGGGATTGGAAACACCATATATTTT
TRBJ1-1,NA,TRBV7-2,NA,CASSYDPGHTEAFF,TGTGCCAGCAGTTACGATCCCGGTCACACTGAAGCTTTCTTT
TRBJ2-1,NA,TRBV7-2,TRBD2,CASSLWAGGTYNEQFF,TGTGCCAGCAGCTTATGGGCGGGGGGCACCTACAATGAGCAGTTCTTC
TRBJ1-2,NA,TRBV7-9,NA,CASSLETGAQLGYTF,TGTGCCAGCAGCTTAGAAACGGGGGCGCAGCTCGGCTACACCTTC
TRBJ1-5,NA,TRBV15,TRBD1,CATSRDTQGGNQPQHF,TGTGCCACCAGCAGAGATACGCAGGGGGGCAATCAGCCCCAGCATTTT
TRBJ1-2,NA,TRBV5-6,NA,CASSLDSYGYTF,TGTGCCAGCAGCTTAGACAGCTATGGCTACACCTTC
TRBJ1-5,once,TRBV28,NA,CASSLGHGGNQPQHF,TGTGCCAGCAGTTTAGGGCACGGAGGAAATCAGCCCCAGCATTTT
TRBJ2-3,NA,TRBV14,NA,CASSPLQETDTQYF,TGTGCCAGCAGCCCTTTGCAGGAAACAGATACGCAGTATTTT
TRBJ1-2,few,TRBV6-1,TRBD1,CASSGLSGGSFYGYTF,TGTGCCAGCAGTGGGCTTTCAGGGGGCTCCTTCTATGGCTACACCTTC
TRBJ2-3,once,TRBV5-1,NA,CASSRTTASTDTQYF,TGCGCCAGCAGCCGGACTACCGCTAGCACAGATACGCAGTATTTT
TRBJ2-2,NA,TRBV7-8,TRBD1,CAIPSWGQGAPGELFF,TGTGCCATTCCGTCGTGGGGACAGGGGGCGCCCGGGGAGCTGTTTTTT
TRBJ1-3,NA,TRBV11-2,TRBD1,CASSLDQRDRVNTIYF,TGTGCCAGCAGCTTAGATCAAAGGGACAGGGTAAACACCATATATTTT
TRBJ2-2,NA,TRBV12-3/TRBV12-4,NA,CASSLGFRELFF,TGTGCCAGCAGTTTGGGGTTTAGGGAGCTGTTTTTT
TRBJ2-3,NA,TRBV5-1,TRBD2,CASSPPAGGGTDTQYF,TGCGCCAGCAGCCCTCCAGCGGGAGGGGGAACAGATACGCAGTATTTT
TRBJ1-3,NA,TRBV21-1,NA,CASSKTGVGNTIYF,TGTGCCAGCAGCAAGACAGGGGTTGGAAACACCATATATTTT
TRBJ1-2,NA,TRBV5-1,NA,CASSLAIDRANYGYTF,TGCGCCAGCAGCTTGGCAATCGACCGCGCTAACTATGGCTACACCTTC
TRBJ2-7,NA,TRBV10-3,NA,CAIRAEYEQYF,TGTGCCATCAGGGCGGAATACGAGCAGTACTTC
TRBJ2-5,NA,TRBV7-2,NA,CASRPPGQGQETQYF,TGTGCCAGCAGACCACCGGGACAAGGACAAGAGACCCAGTACTTC
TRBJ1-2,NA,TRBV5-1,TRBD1,CASSPGQRNYGYTF,TGCGCCAGCAGCCCGGGACAGCGTAACTATGGCTACACCTTC
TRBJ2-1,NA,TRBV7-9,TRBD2,CASSSYYRTSGGDNEQFF,TGTGCCAGCAGCTCATACTACCGGACTAGCGGGGGGGACAATGAGCAGTTCTTC
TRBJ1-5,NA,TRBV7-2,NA,CASSLLGRAYSNQPQHF,TGTGCCAGCAGCTTACTAGGCAGGGCGTATAGCAATCAGCCCCAGCATTTT
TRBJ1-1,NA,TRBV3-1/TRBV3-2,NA,CASSQPRVNTEAFF,TGTGCCAGCAGCCAACCCAGGGTTAACACTGAAGCTTTCTTT
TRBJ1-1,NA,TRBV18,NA,CASSPPSYGVVNTEAFF,TGTGCCAGCTCACCACCGTCTTATGGGGTAGTGAACACTGAAGCTTTCTTT
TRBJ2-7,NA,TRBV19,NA,CASSPVNSYEQYF,TGTGCCAGTAGCCCGGTCAACTCCTACGAGCAGTACTTC
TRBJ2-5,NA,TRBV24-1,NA,CATSSAVGETQYF,TGTGCCACCAGTTCGGCCGTCGGGGAGACCCAGTACTTC
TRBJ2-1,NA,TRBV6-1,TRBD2,CASSDRIAGGDNEQFF,TGTGCCAGCAGTGACCGTATAGCGGGAGGGGACAATGAGCAGTTCTTC
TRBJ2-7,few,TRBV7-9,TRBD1,CASSLEGQPLGYEQYF,TGTGCCAGCAGCTTAGAGGGACAGCCCCTTGGGTACGAGCAGTACTTC
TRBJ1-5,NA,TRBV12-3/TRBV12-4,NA,CASSLNEREPQHF,TGTGCCAGCAGTTTAAATGAGCGAGAGCCCCAGCATTTT
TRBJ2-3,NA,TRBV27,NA,CASRPASIVLVADTQYF,TGTGCCAGCCGTCCGGCTTCTATTGTCCTGGTCGCAGATACGCAGTATTTT
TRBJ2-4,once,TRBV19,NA,CASSIPPNIQYF,TGTGCCAGTAGTATCCCCCCAAACATTCAGTACTTC
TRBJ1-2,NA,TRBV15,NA,CATRASGGSDYGYTF,TGTGCCACCAGGGCCTCGGGGGGGTCGGACTATGGCTACACCTTC